This T cell receptor (beta chain) originates from a study of beta chain features in type 1 diabetes. Overall study results and limits: For Type 1 diabetes patients, all four CD4+ subsets carried TCRB CDR3s that were moderately but significantly shorter.

The isolated RNA, all of it, was reverse transcribed, so expressed TCRB transcripts were what got sequenced. Data came from immunoSEQ multiplex PCR; TCRdb stores just in-frame clones and leaves some out. The sample yields nearly 350,000 clones, approximately 9.7% seen once. The sample holds a few counts of this clone. Its antigen is unidentified. V lost 3 bases and J lost 2, with 14 bases in between. Germline loops: CDR1 SGHTA, CDR2 FQGNSA. The CDR3 loop spans 16 amino acids. This sequence originates from a man aged 25-45 years with type 1 diabetes. The chain joins TRBV7-2 to TRBJ1-5, with D unclear. Sample: central memory CD4+ T cells from blood. The CDR3, as DNA: TGTGCCAGCAGCTTGGACGGGTCTCCCGGCAATCAGCCCCAGCATTTT. It codes for CASSLDGSPGNQPQHF.